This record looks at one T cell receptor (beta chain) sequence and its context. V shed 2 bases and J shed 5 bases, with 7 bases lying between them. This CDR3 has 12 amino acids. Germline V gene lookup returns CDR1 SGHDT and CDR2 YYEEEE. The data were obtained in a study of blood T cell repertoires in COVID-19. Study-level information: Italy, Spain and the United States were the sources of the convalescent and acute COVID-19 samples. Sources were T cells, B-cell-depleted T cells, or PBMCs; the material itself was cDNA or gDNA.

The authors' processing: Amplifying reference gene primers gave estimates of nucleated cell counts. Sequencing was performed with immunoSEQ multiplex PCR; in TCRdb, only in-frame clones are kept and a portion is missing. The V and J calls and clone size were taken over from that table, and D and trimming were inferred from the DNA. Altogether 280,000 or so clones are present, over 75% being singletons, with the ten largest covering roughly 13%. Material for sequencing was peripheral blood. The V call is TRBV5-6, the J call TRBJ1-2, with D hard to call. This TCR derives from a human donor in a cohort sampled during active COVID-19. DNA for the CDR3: TGTGCCAGCAGCTTCGTAGATTATGGCTACACCTTC. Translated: CASSFVDYGYTF.